The entry below describes one T cell receptor (beta chain). Germline values: CDR1 SGDLS, CDR2 YYNGEE. The CDR3 consists of 14 residues. J was trimmed by 2 bases and V by 4 bases; bases with no gene match: 4. This record belongs to a study of cytomegalovirus exposure and HLA in healthy donors. Whole-study context: Out of about 190 million T cells, an earlier analysis found some 110 million unique TCR beta sequences in total.

PCR was performed using 60 Vbeta and 13 Jbeta primers. Clones were read by immunoSEQ multiplex PCR, and TCRdb kept only the in-frame ones, dropping some. The sample has around 150,000 clones, roughly three quarters seen once; the top ten hold 4.9%. The TCR was taken from a woman in her fifties or sixties in good health and CMV-seronegative. The chain joins TRBV9 to TRBJ2-3; 7 bases are shared with TRBD1. The sequencing sample was made of PBMCs. The CDR3 DNA follows: TGTGCCAGCAGCCAGGGGACAGACACAGATACGCAGTATTTT. Amino acids: CASSQGTDTDTQYF.